This T cell receptor (beta chain) was sequenced in a study of long-term antiretroviral therapy in people with HIV. The study, taken as a whole, reports: Clones expanded before ART dominated the repertoire at all time points.

Per donor, at least one pre-ART and at least two post-ART PBMC samples were obtained. Participants who had HIV were, without exception, treated in the United States. Trimming pared 7 bases from V and 12 bases from J, leaving 12 bases between. This CDR3 contains 10 residues. The germline V gene encodes CDR1 SGHVS and CDR2 FNYEAQ. Points on this clone: Its antigen remains unidentified.

Researchers report immunoSEQ v3.0 was run at survey level. The protocol was immunoSEQ multiplex PCR, while the TCRdb copy is restricted to in-frame clones and leaves out a portion. This sample has approximately 31,000 clones, with approximately 97% found just once. This sequence originates from a man aged 25-40 years with HIV. Sequences were derived from unsorted PBMCs, sampled 6.9 years after starting antiretroviral therapy. The chain uses TRBV7-6 and TRBJ1-1, with D possibly TRBD1 on 5 matching bases. CDR3 amino acids: CASIDSWSFF. The CDR3 DNA is TGTGCCAGCATAGACAGTTGGTCTTTCTTT.